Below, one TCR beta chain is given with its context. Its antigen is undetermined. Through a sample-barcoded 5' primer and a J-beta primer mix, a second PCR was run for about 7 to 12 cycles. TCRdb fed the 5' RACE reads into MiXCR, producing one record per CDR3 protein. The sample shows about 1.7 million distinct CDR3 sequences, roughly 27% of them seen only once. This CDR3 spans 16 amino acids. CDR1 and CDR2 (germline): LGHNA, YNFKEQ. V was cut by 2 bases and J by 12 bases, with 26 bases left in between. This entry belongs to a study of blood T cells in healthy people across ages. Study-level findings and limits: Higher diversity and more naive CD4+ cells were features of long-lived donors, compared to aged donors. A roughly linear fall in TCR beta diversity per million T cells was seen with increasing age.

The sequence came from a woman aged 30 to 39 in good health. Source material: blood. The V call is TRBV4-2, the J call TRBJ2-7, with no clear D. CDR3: CASSQREGRTVRSMYF. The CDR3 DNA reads TGTGCCAGCAGCCAAAGGGAAGGGCGGACGGTGAGGAGTATGTACTTC.